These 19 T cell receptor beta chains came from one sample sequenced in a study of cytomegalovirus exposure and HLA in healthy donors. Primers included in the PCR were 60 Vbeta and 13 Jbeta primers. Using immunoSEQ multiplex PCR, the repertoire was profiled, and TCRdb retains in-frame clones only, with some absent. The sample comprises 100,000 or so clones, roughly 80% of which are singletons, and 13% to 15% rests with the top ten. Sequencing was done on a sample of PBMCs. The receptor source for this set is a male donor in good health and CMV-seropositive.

CDR3 in amino acids: CASSLARNGYTF. Here the CDR3 DNA reads TGTGCCAGCAGCTTAGCGCGAAATGGCTACACCTTC. The chain carries TRBV7-2 and TRBJ1-2; D remains unclear. The V end lost 0 bases, the J end lost 6 bases, and 5 bases lay between the germline ends. CDR3 length equals 12 residues. CDR1 SGHTA and CDR2 FQGNSA come from the germline V gene.

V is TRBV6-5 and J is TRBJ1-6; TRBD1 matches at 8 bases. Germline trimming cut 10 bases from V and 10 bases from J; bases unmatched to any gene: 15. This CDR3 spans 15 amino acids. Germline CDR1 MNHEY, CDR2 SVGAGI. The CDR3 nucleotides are TGTGCCACCCAAATCGGACAGGGATTCCGGTCACCCCTCCACTTT. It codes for CATQIGQGFRSPLHF.

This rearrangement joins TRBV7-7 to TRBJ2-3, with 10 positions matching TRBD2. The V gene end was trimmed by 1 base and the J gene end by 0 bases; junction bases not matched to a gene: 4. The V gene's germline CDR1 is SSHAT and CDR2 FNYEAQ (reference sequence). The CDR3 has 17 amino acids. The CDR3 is CASSLGLAGASTDTQYF. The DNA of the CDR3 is TGTGCCAGCAGCTTAGGTCTAGCGGGGGCAAGCACAGATACGCAGTATTTT.

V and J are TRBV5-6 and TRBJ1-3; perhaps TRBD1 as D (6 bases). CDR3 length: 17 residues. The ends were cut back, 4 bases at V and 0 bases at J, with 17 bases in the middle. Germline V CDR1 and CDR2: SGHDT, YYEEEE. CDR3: CASSITGQLFSGNTIYF. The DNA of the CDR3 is TGTGCCAGCAGCATAACCGGACAGCTCTTCTCTGGAAACACCATATATTTT. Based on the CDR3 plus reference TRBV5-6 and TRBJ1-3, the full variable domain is DAGVTQSPTHLIKTRGQQVTLRCSPKSGHDTVSWYQQALGQGPQFIFQYYEEEERQRGNFPDRFSGHQFPNYSSELNVNALLLGDSALYLCASSITGQLFSGNTIYFGEGSWLTVV.

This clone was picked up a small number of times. CDR3 in DNA: TGCGCCAGCAGCTTTGAAGGCCAGGATGAAAAACTGTTTTTT. As protein: CASSFEGQDEKLFF. V and J are TRBV5-1 and TRBJ1-4; D is uncertain. This CDR3 region has 14 residues. Trimming took 2 bases from V and 6 from J, leaving 11 bases between them. The germline gives CDR1 SGHRS, CDR2 YFSETQ.

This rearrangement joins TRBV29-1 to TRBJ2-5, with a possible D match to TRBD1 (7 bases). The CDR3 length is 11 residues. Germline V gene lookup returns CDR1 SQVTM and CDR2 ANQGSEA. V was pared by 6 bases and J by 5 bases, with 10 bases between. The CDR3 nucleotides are TGCAGCGTGGAGGGGGCGGAGACCCAGTACTTC. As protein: CSVEGAETQYF.

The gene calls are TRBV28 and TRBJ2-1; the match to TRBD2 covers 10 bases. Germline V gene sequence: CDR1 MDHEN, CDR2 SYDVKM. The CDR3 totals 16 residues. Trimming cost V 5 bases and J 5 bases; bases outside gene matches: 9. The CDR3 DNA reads TGTGCCAGCAGTATTCTAGCGGGGGCACAACACAATGAGCAGTTCTTC. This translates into CASSILAGAQHNEQFF.

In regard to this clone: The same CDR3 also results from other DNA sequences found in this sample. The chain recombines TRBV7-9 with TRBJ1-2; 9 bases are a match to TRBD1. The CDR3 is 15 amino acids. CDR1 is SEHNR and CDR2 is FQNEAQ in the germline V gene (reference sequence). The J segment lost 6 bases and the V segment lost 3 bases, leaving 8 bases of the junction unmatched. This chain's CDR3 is CASSLGQGASDGYTF. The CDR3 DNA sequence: TGTGCCAGCAGCTTGGGACAGGGCGCGTCGGATGGCTACACCTTC. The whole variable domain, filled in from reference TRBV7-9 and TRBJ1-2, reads DTGVSQNPRHKITKRGQNVTFRCDPISEHNRLYWYRQTLGQGPEFLTYFQNEAQLEKSRLLSDRFSAERPKGSFSTLEIQRTEQGDSAMYLCASSLGQGASDGYTFGSGTRLTVV.

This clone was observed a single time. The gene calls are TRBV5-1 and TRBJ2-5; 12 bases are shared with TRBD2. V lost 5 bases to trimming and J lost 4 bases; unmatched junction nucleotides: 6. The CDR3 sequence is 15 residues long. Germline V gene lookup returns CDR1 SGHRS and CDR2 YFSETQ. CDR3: CASSPLAGGTETQYF. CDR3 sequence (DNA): TGCGCCAGCAGTCCTCTAGCGGGGGGGACAGAGACCCAGTACTTC.

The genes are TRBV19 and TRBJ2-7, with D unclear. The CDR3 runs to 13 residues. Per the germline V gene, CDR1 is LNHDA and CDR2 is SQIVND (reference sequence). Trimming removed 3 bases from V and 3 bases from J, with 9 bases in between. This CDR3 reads CASSMRQNYEQYF. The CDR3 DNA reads TGTGCCAGTAGTATGCGGCAGAACTACGAGCAGTACTTC.

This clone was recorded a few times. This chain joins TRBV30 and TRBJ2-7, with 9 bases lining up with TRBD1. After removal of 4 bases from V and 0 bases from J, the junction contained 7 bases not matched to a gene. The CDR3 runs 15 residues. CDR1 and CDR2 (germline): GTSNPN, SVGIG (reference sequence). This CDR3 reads CAWISPGQGSYEQYF. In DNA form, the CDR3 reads TGTGCCTGGATTTCCCCGGGACAGGGCTCCTACGAGCAGTACTTC. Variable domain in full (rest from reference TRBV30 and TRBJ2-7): SQTIHQWPATLVQPVGSPLSLECTVEGTSNPNLYWYRQAAGRGLQLLFYSVGIGQISSEVPQNLSASRPQDRQFILSSKKLLLSDSGFYLCAWISPGQGSYEQYFGPGTRLTVT.

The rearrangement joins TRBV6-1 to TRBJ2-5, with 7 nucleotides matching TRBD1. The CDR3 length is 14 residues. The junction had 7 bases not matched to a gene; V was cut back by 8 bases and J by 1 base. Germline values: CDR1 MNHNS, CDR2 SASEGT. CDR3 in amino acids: CASCRDRSQETQYF. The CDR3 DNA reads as TGTGCCAGCTGCCGGGACAGATCCCAAGAGACCCAGTACTTC.

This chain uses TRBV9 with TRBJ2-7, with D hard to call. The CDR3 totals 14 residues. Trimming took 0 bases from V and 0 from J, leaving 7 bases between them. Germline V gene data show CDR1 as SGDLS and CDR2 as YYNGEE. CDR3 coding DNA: TGTGCCAGCAGCGTAGGGAGTAGCTCCTACGAGCAGTACTTC. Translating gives CASSVGSSSYEQYF. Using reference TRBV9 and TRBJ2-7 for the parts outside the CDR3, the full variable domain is DSGVTQTPKHLITATGQRVTLRCSPRSGDLSVYWYQQSLDQGLQFLIQYYNGEERAKGNILERFSAQQFPDLHSELNLSSLELGDSALYFCASSVGSSSYEQYFGPGTRLTVT.

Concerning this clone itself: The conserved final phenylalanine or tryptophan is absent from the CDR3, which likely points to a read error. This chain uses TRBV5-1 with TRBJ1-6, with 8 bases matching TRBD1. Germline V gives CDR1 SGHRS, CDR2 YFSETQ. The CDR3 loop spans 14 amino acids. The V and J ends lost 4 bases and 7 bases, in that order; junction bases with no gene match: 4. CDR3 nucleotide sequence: TGCGCCAGCAGCCTGGACAGGGCGAATTCACCCCTCCACGTT. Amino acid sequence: CASSLDRANSPLHV.

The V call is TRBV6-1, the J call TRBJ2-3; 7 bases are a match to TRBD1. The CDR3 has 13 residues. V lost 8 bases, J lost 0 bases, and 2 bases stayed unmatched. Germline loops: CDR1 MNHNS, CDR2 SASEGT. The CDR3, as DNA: TGTGCCAGCGGGGACAGTAGCACAGATACGCAGTATTTT. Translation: CASGDSSTDTQYF.

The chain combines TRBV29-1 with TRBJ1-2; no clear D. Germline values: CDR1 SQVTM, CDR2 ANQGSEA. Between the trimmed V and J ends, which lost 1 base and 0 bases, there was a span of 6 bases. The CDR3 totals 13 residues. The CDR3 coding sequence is TGCAGCGTTGAAGTAGGAGCTAACTATGGCTACACCTTC. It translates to CSVEVGANYGYTF.

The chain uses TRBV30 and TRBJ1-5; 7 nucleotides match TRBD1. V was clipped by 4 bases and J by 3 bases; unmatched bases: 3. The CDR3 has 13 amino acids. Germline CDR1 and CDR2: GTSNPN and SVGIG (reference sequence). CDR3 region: CAWNRGDNQPQHF. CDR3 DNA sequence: TGTGCCTGGAACAGGGGCGACAATCAGCCCCAGCATTTT.

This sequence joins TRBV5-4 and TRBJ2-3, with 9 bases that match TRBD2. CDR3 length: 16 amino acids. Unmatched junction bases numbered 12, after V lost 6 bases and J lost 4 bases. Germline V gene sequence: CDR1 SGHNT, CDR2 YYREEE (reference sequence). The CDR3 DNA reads TGTGCCAGCACCCGGAGGCGGGGGGGCCTGGCAGATACGCAGTATTTT. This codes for CASTRRRGGLADTQYF.

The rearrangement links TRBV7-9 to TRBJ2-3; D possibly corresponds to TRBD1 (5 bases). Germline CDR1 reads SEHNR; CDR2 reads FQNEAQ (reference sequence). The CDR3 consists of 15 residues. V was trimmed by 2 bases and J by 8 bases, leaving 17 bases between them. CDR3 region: CASSLLTGATGTQYF. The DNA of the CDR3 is TGTGCCAGCAGCTTATTAACAGGCGCGACCGGTACGCAGTATTTT.